Listed here are 18 T cell receptor beta chains from one sample, sequenced in a study of blood T cell repertoires in COVID-19. Profiling relied on immunoSEQ multiplex PCR, and the TCRdb table lists in-frame clones only, not all of them. Of 99,000 or so clones in the sample, around 74% are singletons; the top ten hold 15% to 20%. The sample comprised peripheral blood. The origin of the receptors is a woman between 65 and 79 years old with acute or convalescent COVID-19.

The chain couples TRBV28 to TRBJ2-2, with 10 bases identical to TRBD2. Germline lookup yields CDR1 MDHEN and CDR2 SYDVKM. J lost 3 bases, V lost 6 bases, and 4 bases had no gene match. The CDR3 loop spans 15 amino acids. The CDR3 DNA follows: TGTGCCAGCAGCCCTAGCGGGGGCCACACCGGGGAGCTGTTTTTT. Protein product: CASSPSGGHTGELFF.

The rearrangement joins TRBV3-1 (or the pseudogene TRBV3-2) to TRBJ1-1; weak D call: TRBD1 (5 bases). V lost 1 base to trimming and J lost 6 bases, with 9 bases between them. Germline values: CDR1 LGHDT, CDR2 YNNKEL (reference sequence). The CDR3 is made up of 13 amino acids. The CDR3 region has the DNA TGTGCCAGCAGCCAAGTAGGAGGGGCTGAAGCTTTCTTT. Translated: CASSQVGGAEAFF.

This clone was observed a single time. V gene TRBV12-3 or TRBV12-4 combines with J gene TRBJ2-5, with no clear D. This CDR3 has 11 residues. Trimming stripped 5 bases from V and 4 bases from J, with 5 bases between. The CDR3 DNA is TGTGCCAGCAGTCTCGGAGAGACCCAGTACTTC. Translated: CASSLGETQYF.

This chain links TRBV6-5 with TRBJ2-4; D gene ambiguous. V lost 6 bases and J 4 bases, leaving 13 bases between the germline ends. Looked up from germline, CDR1 is MNHEY and CDR2 is SVGAGI. The CDR3 contains 14 residues. The CDR3 is CASRMRSPKNIQYF. The CDR3 DNA sequence: TGTGCCAGCAGGATGAGATCTCCAAAAAACATTCAGTACTTC.

The chain has TRBV5-6 and TRBJ2-7, with D tentatively TRBD1 (5 bases). CDR3 length: 15 residues. Deletions cut 7 bases from V and 3 bases from J, with 20 bases between. CDR1 SGHDT and CDR2 YYEEEE come from the germline V gene. In DNA, the CDR3 is TGTGCCAGCCCCCACGCCGGACACCCGATCTACGAGCAGTACTTC. Its translation is CASPHAGHPIYEQYF.

The chain combines TRBV6-6 with TRBJ1-4; 9 bases line up with TRBD1. Germline V CDR1 and CDR2: MNHNY, SVGAGI (reference sequence). V shed 6 bases and J 7 bases; nucleotides not matched to a gene: 6. The CDR3 spans 14 residues. The CDR3 nucleotides are TGTGCCAGCAGATACGGGGGACAGGGTGAAAAACTGTTTTTT. The encoded protein is CASRYGGQGEKLFF.

The genes are TRBV2 and TRBJ1-1; D ambiguous. Trimming shortened V by 0 bases and J by 11 bases, and 7 bases separated the two germline ends. Germline lookup yields CDR1 SNHLY and CDR2 FYNNEI. This CDR3 region has 11 residues. CDR3 DNA sequence: TGTGCCAGCAGTGAAGCGGTTGCGGCTTTCTTT. As protein: CASSEAVAAFF. The complete variable domain, with remaining parts taken from reference TRBV2 and TRBJ1-1, reads EPEVTQTPSHQVTQMGQEVILRCVPISNHLYFYWYRQILGQKVEFLVSFYNNEISEKSEIFDDQFSVERPDGSNFTLKIRSTKLEDSAMYFCASSEAVAAFFGQGTRLTVV.

The chain joins TRBV18 to TRBJ1-2, with TRBD1 identical over 9 bases. V was pared by 3 bases and J by 6 bases, with 5 bases of the junction left unmatched. Germline V gene sequence: CDR1 KGHSH, CDR2 LQKENI. The CDR3 covers 14 residues. The CDR3 DNA reads TGTGCCAGCTCACCTTCAACAGGGGGCGATGGCTACACCTTC. Protein: CASSPSTGGDGYTF.

This chain links TRBV27 with TRBJ1-6; TRBD1 is a possible D gene (5 bases). V lost 5 bases and J 4 bases, leaving 18 bases between the germline ends. The CDR3 is made up of 17 amino acids. Germline V gene lookup returns CDR1 MNHEY and CDR2 SMNVEV (reference sequence). This chain's CDR3 is CASSQDVGGEYNSPLHF. The CDR3 bases are TGTGCCAGCAGTCAAGACGTCGGGGGGGAATATAATTCACCCCTCCACTTT.

The gene calls are TRBV15 and TRBJ1-2, with 10 bases fitting TRBD1. Germline-derived CDR1 and CDR2 are LNHNV and YYDKDF (reference sequence). This CDR3 has 14 residues. Germline trimming cut 3 bases from V and 5 bases from J; bases unmatched to any gene: 3. The CDR3 loop reads CATSSPGQGYGYTF. The CDR3, as DNA: TGTGCCACCAGCAGTCCGGGACAGGGGTATGGCTACACCTTC.

This clone was observed once. The CDR3 loop is CASSPEGGGSTEAFF. In nucleotides, the CDR3 is TGTGCCAGCAGCCCAGAGGGGGGGGGATCAACTGAAGCTTTCTTT. The chain couples TRBV7-8 to TRBJ1-1; weak D call: TRBD1 (6 bases). The CDR3 spans 15 residues. Germline V gene data show CDR1 as SGHVS and CDR2 as FQNEAQ. The V end was cut by 5 bases, the J end by 5 bases, with 18 bases between.

The sample holds many counts of this clone. The CDR3 sequence is CASSLSGGPKQETQYF. In DNA, the CDR3 is TGTGCCAGCAGCTTGAGCGGGGGACCGAAACAAGAGACCCAGTACTTC. The V call is TRBV5-8, the J call TRBJ2-5, with 8 bases matching TRBD2. The V gene end was trimmed by 1 base and the J gene end by 2 bases; junction bases not matched to a gene: 7. The V gene's germline CDR1 is SGHTS and CDR2 YDEGEE. The CDR3 loop spans 16 amino acids. Looking up the rest from reference TRBV5-8 and TRBJ2-5 gives the full variable domain: EAGVTQSPTHLIKTRGQQATLRCSPISGHTSVYWYQQALGLGLQFLLWYDEGEERNRGNFPPRFSGRQFPNYSSELNVNALELEDSALYLCASSLSGGPKQETQYFGPGTRLLVL.

The chain has TRBV2 and TRBJ1-2, with a weak D call TRBD1 (5 bases). Germline CDR1 SNHLY, CDR2 FYNNEI. CDR3 length: 14 amino acids. The germline V and J ends were trimmed by 6 bases and 2 bases, with 13 bases remaining between them. CDR3 nucleotides: TGTGCCAGCAGGCCCGGGGGGGTCAACTATGGCTACACCTTC. Amino acid sequence: CASRPGGVNYGYTF.

The rearrangement joins TRBV5-1 to TRBJ2-5, with 10 bases identical to TRBD2. This CDR3 contains 15 residues. The germline CDR1 and CDR2 sequences are SGHRS and YFSETQ. The V segment lost 5 bases and the J segment 4 bases; nucleotides outside the gene matches: 8. The CDR3: CASRPSGGAPETQYF. The DNA of the CDR3 is TGCGCCAGCAGACCAAGCGGGGGGGCCCCAGAGACCCAGTACTTC.

The chain carries TRBV6-2 or TRBV6-3 and TRBJ2-7; 7 nucleotides line up with TRBD2. V was pared by 6 bases and J by 6 bases, with 14 bases of the junction left unmatched. This CDR3 region has 15 residues. The germline V gene has CDR1 MNHEY and CDR2 SVGEGT. CDR3 protein: CASSLHPGPGGEQYF. The DNA of the CDR3 is TGTGCCAGCAGCCTCCACCCCGGTCCGGGGGGCGAGCAGTACTTC.

V is TRBV27 and J is TRBJ1-1; maybe TRBD1 (5 bases). Per the germline V gene, CDR1 is MNHEY and CDR2 is SMNVEV (reference sequence). The ends were cut back, 0 bases at V and 0 bases at J, with 14 bases in the middle. The CDR3 totals 17 residues. CDR3 protein: CASSLSASGRVNTEAFF. In nucleotides, the CDR3 is TGTGCCAGCAGTTTATCAGCGTCCGGCAGGGTGAACACTGAAGCTTTCTTT.

The chain is built from TRBV5-4 and TRBJ1-1; 7 nucleotides align to TRBD1. CDR1 is SGHNT, CDR2 YYREEE, per germline (reference sequence). Trimming removed 0 bases from V and 11 bases from J; junction bases left unmatched: 7. CDR3 size: 13 residues. The CDR3 nucleotides read TGTGCCAGCAGCTTGGAAGGGGGCGCGTCGGCTTTCTTT. Translating gives CASSLEGGASAFF.

This clone was counted a single time. This sequence joins TRBV5-1 and TRBJ2-2; 11 bases agree with TRBD1. The CDR3 spans 16 residues. The V segment lost 6 bases and the J segment 7 bases; nucleotides outside the gene matches: 11. From germline, CDR1 is SGHRS and CDR2 YFSETQ. Here the CDR3 reads CASTDIGQGANGELFF. The CDR3 DNA follows: TGCGCCAGCACCGATATTGGACAGGGGGCCAACGGGGAGCTGTTTTTT.